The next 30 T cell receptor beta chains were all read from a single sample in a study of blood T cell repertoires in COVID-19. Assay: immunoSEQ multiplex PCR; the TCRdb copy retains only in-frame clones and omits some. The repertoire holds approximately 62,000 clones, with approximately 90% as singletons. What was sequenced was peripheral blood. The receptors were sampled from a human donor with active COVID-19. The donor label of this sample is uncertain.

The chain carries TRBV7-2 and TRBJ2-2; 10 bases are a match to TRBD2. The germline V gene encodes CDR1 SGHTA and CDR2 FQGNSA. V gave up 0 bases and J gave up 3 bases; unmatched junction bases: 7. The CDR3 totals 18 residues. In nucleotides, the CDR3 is TGTGCCAGCAGCTTAGCGGTGCTAGCGGGAGATCACACCGGGGAGCTGTTTTTT. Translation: CASSLAVLAGDHTGELFF. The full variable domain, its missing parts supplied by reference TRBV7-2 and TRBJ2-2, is GAGVSQSPSNKVTEKGKDVELRCDPISGHTALYWYRQSLGQGLEFLIYFQGNSAPDKSGLPSDRFSAERTGGSVSTLTIQRTQQEDSAVYLCASSLAVLAGDHTGELFFGEGSRLTVL.

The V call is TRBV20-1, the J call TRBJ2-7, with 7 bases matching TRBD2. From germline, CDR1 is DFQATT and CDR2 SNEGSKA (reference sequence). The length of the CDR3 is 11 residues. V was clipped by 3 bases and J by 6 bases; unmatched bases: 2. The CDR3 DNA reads TGCAGTGCTAGTGGCGGGAGCGAGCAGTACTTC. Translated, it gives CSASGGSEQYF.

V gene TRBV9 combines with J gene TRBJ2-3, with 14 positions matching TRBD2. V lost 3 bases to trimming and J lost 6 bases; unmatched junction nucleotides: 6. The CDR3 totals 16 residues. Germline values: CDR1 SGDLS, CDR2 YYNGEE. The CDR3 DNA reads TGTGCCAGCAGCGCCCATAGGACTAGCGGGGGGGATACGCAGTATTTT. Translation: CASSAHRTSGGDTQYF.

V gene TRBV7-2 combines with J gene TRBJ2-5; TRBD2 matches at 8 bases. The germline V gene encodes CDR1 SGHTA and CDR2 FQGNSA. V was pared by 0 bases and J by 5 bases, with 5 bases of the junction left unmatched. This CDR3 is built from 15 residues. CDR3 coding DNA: TGTGCCAGCAGCTTAGCGAGCGGGAGCGGGGAGACCCAGTACTTC. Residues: CASSLASGSGETQYF.

The CDR3 loop reads CAWSDSSYEQYF. Here the CDR3 DNA reads TGTGCCTGGAGTGACAGTTCCTACGAGCAGTACTTC. This chain joins TRBV30 and TRBJ2-7, with no clear D. V was pared by 1 base and J by 1 base, with 5 bases between. Germline V gene data show CDR1 as GTSNPN and CDR2 as SVGIG (reference sequence). CDR3 length: 12 amino acids.

This CDR3 is CASSFPFSGREEQFF. CDR3 nucleotide sequence: TGTGCCAGCAGTTTCCCCTTTAGCGGGAGGGAAGAGCAGTTCTTC. This sequence joins TRBV27 and TRBJ2-1, with 11 bases that match TRBD2. The CDR3 runs to 15 residues. The J segment lost 10 bases and the V segment lost 3 bases, leaving 8 bases of the junction unmatched. Per the germline V gene, CDR1 is MNHEY and CDR2 is SMNVEV (reference sequence).

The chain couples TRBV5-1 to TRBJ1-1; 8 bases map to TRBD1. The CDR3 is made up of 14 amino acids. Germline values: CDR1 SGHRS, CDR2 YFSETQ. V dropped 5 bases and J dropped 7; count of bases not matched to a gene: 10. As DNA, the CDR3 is TGCGCCAGCAGAATCCAGGACAGGGTTCATGAAGCTTTCTTT. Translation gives CASRIQDRVHEAFF.

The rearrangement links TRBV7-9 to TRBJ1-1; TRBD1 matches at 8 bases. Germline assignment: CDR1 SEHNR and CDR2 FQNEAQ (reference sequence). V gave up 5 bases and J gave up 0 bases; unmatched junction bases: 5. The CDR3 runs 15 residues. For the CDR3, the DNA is TGTGCCAGCAGCCCGGTCAGGGGGCTGAACACTGAAGCTTTCTTT. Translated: CASSPVRGLNTEAFF. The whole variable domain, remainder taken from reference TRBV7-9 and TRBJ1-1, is DTGVSQNPRHKITKRGQNVTFRCDPISEHNRLYWYRQTLGQGPEFLTYFQNEAQLEKSRLLSDRFSAERPKGSFSTLEIQRTEQGDSAMYLCASSPVRGLNTEAFFGQGTRLTVV.

DNA for the CDR3: TGCGCCAGCACTAAGCAGGGGATCACAGATACGCAGTATTTT. Encoded protein: CASTKQGITDTQYF. The rearrangement links TRBV23-1 to TRBJ2-3, with D maybe TRBD1 (6 bases). TRBV23-1 is sorted into the ORF group, with uncertain function. The CDR3 covers 14 residues. Trimming stripped 7 bases from V and 2 bases from J, with 13 bases between.

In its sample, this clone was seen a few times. Here the CDR3 reads CAPRGVQNYGYTF. The CDR3 bases are TGTGCCCCACGAGGAGTGCAGAACTATGGCTACACCTTC. This rearrangement joins TRBV9 to TRBJ1-2; no definite D call. The germline CDR1 and CDR2 sequences are SGDLS and YYNGEE. The CDR3 is made up of 13 amino acids. V was shortened by 10 bases and J by 2 bases, with 15 bases between the two germline ends.

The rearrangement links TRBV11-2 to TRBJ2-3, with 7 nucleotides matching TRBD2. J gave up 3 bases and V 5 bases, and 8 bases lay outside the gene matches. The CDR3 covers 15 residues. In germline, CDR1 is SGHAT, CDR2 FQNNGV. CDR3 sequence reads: CASSPPAGVTDTQYF. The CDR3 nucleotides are TGTGCCAGCAGCCCCCCGGCGGGGGTTACAGATACGCAGTATTTT.

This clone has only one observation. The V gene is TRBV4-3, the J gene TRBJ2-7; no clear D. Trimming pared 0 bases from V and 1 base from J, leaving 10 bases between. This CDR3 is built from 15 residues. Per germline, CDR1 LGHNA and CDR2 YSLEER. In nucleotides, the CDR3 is TGCGCCAGCAGCCAAGATCGGATCGGGTCCTACGAGCAGTACTTC. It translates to CASSQDRIGSYEQYF.

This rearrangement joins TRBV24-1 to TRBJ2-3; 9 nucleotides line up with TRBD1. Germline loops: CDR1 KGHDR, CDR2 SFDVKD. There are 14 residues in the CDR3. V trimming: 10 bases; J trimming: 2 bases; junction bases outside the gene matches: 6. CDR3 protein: CATWGQGLTDTQYF. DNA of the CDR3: TGTGCCACTTGGGGACAGGGACTCACAGATACGCAGTATTTT.

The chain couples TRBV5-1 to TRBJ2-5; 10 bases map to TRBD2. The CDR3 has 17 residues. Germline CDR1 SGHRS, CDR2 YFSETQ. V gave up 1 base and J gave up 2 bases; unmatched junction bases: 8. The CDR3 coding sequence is TGCGCCAGCAGCTTGATGGCTAGCGGGGGCTTACAAGAGACCCAGTACTTC. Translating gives CASSLMASGGLQETQYF.

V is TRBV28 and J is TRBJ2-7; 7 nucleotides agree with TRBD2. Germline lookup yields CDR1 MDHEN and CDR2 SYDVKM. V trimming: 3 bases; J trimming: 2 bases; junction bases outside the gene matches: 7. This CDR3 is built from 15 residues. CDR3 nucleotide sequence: TGTGCCAGCAGTTTCTCCTTGACTAGCCCCTACGAGCAGTACTTC. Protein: CASSFSLTSPYEQYF.

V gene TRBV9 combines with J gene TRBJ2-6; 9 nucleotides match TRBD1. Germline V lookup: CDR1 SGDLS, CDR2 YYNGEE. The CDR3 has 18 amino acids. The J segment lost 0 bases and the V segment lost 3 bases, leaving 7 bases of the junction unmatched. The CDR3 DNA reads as TGTGCCAGCAGCGCTCAGACAGGGGGGGGCTCTGGGGCCAACGTCCTGACTTTC. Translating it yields CASSAQTGGGSGANVLTF.

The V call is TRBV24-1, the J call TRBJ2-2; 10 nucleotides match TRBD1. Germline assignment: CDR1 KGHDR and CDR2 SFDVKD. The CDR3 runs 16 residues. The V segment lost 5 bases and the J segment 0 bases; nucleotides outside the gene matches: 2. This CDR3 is CATSAGQGANTGELFF. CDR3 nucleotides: TGTGCCACCAGTGCCGGACAGGGGGCGAACACCGGGGAGCTGTTTTTT.

The CDR3: CSVEDRAGGYTF. CDR3 coding DNA: TGCAGCGTTGAGGACAGGGCCGGCGGCTACACCTTC. The chain links TRBV29-1 to TRBJ1-2; 8 bases match TRBD1. Germline values: CDR1 SQVTM, CDR2 ANQGSEA. The length of the CDR3 is 12 residues. The V gene end was trimmed by 3 bases and the J gene end by 8 bases; junction bases not matched to a gene: 5.

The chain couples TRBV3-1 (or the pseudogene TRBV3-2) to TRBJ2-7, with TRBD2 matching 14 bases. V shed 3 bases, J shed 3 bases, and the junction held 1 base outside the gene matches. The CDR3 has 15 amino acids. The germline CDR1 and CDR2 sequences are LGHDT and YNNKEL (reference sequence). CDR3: CASSQGLAGVYEQYF. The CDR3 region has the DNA TGTGCCAGCAGCCAGGGACTAGCGGGGGTCTACGAGCAGTACTTC.

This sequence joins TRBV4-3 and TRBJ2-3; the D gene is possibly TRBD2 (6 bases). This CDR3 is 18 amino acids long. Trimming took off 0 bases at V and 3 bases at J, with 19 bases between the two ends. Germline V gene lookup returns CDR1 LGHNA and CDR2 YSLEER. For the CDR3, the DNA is TGCGCCAGCAGCCAAGATCTCACTAGCCAAAGGAGGACAGATACGCAGTATTTT. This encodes CASSQDLTSQRRTDTQYF.

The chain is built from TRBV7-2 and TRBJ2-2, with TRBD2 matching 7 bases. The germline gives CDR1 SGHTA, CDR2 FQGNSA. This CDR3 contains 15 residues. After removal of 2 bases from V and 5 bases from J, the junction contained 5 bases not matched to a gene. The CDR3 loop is CASSLSLASTGELFF. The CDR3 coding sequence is TGTGCCAGCAGCTTATCACTAGCGAGTACCGGGGAGCTGTTTTTT.

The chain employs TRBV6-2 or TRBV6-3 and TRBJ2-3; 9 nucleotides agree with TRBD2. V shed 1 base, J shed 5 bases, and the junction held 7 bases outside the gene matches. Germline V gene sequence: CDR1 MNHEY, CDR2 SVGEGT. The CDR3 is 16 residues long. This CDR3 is CASSYLREGRGDTQYF. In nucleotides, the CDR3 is TGTGCCAGCAGTTACTTGCGGGAGGGCCGGGGAGATACGCAGTATTTT.

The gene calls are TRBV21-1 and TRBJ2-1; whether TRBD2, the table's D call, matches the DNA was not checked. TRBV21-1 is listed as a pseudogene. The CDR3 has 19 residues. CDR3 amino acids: CASSKGVRGGYSSYNEQFF. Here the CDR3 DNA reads TGTGCCAGCAGCAAAGGCGTTAGGGGGGGCTACAGCTCCTACAATGAGCAGTTCTTC.

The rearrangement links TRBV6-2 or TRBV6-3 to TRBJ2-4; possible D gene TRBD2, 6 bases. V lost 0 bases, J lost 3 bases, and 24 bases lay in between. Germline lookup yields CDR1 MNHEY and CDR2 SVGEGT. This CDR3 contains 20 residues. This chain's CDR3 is CASSYSTFRPRGPFKNIQYF. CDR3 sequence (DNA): TGTGCCAGCAGTTACTCGACGTTTCGCCCGCGGGGCCCTTTCAAAAACATTCAGTACTTC.

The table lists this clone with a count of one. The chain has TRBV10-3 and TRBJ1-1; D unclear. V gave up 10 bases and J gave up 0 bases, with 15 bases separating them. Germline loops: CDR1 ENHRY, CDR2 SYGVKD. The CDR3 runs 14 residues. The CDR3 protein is CATNSGSMNTEAFF. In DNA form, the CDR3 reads TGTGCCACGAATTCGGGGTCAATGAACACTGAAGCTTTCTTT.

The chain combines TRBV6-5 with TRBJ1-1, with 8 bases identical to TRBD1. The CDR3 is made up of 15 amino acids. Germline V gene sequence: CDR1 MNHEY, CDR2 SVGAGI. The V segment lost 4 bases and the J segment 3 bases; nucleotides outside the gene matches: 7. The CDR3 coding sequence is TGTGCCAGCAGTTTTCAACAGGGGGTGGACACTGAAGCTTTCTTT. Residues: CASSFQQGVDTEAFF.

The CDR3 loop reads CASSPDPHGSGNTIYF. The CDR3 region has the DNA TGCGCCAGCAGCCCTGACCCCCACGGGTCTGGAAACACCATATATTTT. This chain connects TRBV5-1 to TRBJ1-3; the D is unclear. V lost 4 bases and J lost 1, with 15 bases in between. Germline assignment: CDR1 SGHRS and CDR2 YFSETQ. This CDR3 comprises 16 residues.

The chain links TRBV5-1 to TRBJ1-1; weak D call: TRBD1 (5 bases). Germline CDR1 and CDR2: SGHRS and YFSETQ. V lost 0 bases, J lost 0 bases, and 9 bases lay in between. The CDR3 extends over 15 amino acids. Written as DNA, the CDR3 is TGCGCCAGCAGCTTGGACGGACAACTGAACACTGAAGCTTTCTTT. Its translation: CASSLDGQLNTEAFF.

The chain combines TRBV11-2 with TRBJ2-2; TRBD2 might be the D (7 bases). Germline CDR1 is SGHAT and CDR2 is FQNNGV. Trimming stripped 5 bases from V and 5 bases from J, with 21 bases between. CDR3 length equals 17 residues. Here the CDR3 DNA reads TGTGCCAGCAGCCCGGTCGTGGGGGGGGCTCGAACCGGGGAGCTGTTTTTT. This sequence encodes CASSPVVGGARTGELFF.

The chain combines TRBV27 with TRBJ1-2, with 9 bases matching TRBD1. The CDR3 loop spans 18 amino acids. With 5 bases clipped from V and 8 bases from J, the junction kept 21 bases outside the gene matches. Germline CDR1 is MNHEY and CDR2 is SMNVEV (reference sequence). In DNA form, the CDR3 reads TGTGCCAGCAGTCAACGATACACTGGACAGGGGCTTAAAGAGGGCTACACCTTC. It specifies CASSQRYTGQGLKEGYTF.